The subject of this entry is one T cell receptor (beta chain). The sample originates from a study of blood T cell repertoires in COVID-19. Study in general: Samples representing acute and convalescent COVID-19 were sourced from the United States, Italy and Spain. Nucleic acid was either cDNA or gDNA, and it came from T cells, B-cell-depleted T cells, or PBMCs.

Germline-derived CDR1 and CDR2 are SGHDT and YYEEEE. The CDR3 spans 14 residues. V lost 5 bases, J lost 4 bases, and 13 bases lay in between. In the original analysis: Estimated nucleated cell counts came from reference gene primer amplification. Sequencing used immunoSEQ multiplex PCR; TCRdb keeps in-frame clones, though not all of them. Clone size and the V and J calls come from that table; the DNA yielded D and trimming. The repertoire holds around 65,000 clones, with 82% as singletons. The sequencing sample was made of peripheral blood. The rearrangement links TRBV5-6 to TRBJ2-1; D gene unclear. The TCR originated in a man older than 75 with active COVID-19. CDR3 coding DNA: TGTGCCAGCAGTTCGAGACTGAGATACAATGAGCAGTTCTTC. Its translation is CASSSRLRYNEQFF. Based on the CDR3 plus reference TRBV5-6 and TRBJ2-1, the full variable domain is DAGVTQSPTHLIKTRGQQVTLRCSPKSGHDTVSWYQQALGQGPQFIFQYYEEEERQRGNFPDRFSGHQFPNYSSELNVNALLLGDSALYLCASSSRLRYNEQFFGPGTRLTVL.